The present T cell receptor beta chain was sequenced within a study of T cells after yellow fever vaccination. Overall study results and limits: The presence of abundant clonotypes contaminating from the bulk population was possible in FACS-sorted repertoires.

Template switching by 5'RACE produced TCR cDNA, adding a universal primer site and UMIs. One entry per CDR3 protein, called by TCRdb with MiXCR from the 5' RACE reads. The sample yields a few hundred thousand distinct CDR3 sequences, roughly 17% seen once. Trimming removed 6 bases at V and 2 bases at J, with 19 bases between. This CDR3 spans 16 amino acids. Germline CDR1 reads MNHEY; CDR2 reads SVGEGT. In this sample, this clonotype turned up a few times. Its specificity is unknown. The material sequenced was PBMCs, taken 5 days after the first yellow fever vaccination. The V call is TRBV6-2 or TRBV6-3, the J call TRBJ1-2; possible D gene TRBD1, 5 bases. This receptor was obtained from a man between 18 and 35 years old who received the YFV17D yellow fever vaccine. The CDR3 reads CASSLLQGNANYGYTF. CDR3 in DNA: TGTGCCAGCAGCCTTCTTCAGGGTAATGCCAACTATGGCTACACCTTC.